This T cell receptor (beta chain) comes out of a study of PD-L1 blockade in urothelial cancer. Study overall: Analyses used blood from 3 weeks (second dose) and 6 weeks after treatment start.

Clones were read by immunoSEQ multiplex PCR, and TCRdb kept only the in-frame ones, dropping some. The sample lists roughly 74,000 clones; about nine tenths were seen once. This clone was observed a handful of times. This TCR came from a woman aged 70-85 years with urothelial cancer. Source: PBMCs, taken around atezolizumab (anti-PD-L1) treatment.

The CDR3 nucleotides read TGCGCCAGCAGCCAGGAGGACAGGGACAACTCCTACGAGTACTTC. Translation gives CASSQEDRDNSYEYF. This rearrangement joins TRBV4-1 to TRBJ2-7, with 8 bases fitting TRBD1. Germline assignment: CDR1 MGHRA and CDR2 YSYEKL. This CDR3 is built from 15 residues. Germline trimming cut 3 bases from V and 11 bases from J; bases unmatched to any gene: 15.